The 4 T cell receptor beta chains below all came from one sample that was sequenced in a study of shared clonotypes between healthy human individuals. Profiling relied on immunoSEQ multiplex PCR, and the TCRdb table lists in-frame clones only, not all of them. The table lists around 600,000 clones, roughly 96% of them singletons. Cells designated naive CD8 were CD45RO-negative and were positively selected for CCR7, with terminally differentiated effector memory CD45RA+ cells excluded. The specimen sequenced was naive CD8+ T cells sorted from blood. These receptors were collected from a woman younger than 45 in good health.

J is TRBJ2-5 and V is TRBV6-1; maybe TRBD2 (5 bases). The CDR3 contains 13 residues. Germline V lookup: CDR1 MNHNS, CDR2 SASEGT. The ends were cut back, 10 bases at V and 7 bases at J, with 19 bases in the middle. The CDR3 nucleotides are TGTGCCACCCCCGGGCGGGCTACCGGGACCCAGTACTTC. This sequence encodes CATPGRATGTQYF.

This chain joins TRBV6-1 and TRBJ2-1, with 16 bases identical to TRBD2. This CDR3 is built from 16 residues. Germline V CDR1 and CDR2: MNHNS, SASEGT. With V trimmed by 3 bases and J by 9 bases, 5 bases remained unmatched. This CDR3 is CASSDKGLAGGIEQFF. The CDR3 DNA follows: TGTGCCAGCAGTGACAAGGGACTAGCGGGAGGGATTGAGCAGTTCTTC.

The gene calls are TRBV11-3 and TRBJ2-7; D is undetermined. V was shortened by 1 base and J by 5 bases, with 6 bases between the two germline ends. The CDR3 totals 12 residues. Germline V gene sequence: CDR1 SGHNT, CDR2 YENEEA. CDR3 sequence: CASSLGEDEQYF. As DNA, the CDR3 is TGTGCCAGCAGCTTAGGCGAGGACGAGCAGTACTTC.

This CDR3 is CASSSSGRGDEQYF. CDR3 bases: TGTGCCAGCAGCTCTAGCGGGAGAGGCGACGAGCAGTACTTC. The chain combines TRBV7-2 with TRBJ2-7; 10 bases line up with TRBD2. The germline V gene encodes CDR1 SGHTA and CDR2 FQGNSA. CDR3 length: 14 residues. V lost 4 bases, J lost 5 bases, and 5 bases stayed unmatched.